The clone carrying this TCR beta chain was seen ten or more times. In this cohort, patients with other autoimmune diseases, uncontrolled infections, pregnancy or lactation were excluded. This sample is drawn from a study of Graves' ophthalmopathy and Graves' hyperthyroidism. As for the study in general: Peripheral blood was collected at initial diagnosis, before any treatment.

Trimming removed 3 bases from V and 6 bases from J; junction bases left unmatched: 10. The germline V gene encodes CDR1 SGHRS and CDR2 YFSETQ. This CDR3 region has 15 residues. Amplification of TCR beta CDR3 regions used RNA transcripts. HTBI primers served in a first-round RT-PCR, which a second-round multiplex PCR followed. A single record per CDR3 protein comes from TCRdb applying MiXCR to the multiplex PCR reads. The sample contains approximately 150,000 distinct CDR3 sequences, about two fifths of which appear only once. The sequenced sample consisted of peripheral blood. This receptor was identified in a young man with Graves' ophthalmopathy. The rearrangement joins TRBV5-1 to TRBJ2-5, with TRBD2 identical over 8 bases. This CDR3 is CASSSRTSLIQTQYF. The CDR3 DNA reads as TGCGCCAGCAGCTCCCGGACTAGCTTGATACAGACCCAGTACTTC.